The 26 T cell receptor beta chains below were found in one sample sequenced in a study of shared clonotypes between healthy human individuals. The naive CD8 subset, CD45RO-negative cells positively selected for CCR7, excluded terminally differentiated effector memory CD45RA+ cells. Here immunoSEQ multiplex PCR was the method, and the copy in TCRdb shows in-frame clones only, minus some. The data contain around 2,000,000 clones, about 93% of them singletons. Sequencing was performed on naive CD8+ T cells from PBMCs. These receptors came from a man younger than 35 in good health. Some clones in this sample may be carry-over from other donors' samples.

CDR3 in amino acids: CASTRQGGSYEQYF. The CDR3 bases are TGTGCCAGCACGCGACAGGGGGGGTCCTACGAGCAGTACTTC. The V gene is TRBV28, the J gene TRBJ2-7; TRBD1 aligns across 9 bases. CDR3 length: 14 amino acids. Germline lookup yields CDR1 MDHEN and CDR2 SYDVKM. V lost 7 bases, J lost 1 base, and 5 bases stayed unmatched.

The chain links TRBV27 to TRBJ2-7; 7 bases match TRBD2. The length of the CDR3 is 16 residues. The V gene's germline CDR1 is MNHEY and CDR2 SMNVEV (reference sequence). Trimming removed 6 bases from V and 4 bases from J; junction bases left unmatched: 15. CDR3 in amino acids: CASRGRGAEGGYEQYF. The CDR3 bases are TGTGCCAGCAGGGGGCGTGGAGCGGAGGGAGGGTACGAGCAGTACTTC.

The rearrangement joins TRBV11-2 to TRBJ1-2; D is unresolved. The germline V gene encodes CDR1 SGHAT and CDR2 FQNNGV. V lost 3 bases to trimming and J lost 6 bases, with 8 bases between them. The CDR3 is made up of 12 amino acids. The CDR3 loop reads CASSLSRNGYTF. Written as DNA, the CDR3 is TGTGCCAGCAGCTTGTCGAGGAATGGCTACACCTTC.

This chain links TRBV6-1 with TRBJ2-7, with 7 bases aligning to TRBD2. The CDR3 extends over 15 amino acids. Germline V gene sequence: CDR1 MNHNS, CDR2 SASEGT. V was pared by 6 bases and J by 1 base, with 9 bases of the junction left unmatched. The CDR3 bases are TGTGCCAGCAGGTTACGGGGGGAGGGGTCCTACGAGCAGTACTTC. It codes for CASRLRGEGSYEQYF.

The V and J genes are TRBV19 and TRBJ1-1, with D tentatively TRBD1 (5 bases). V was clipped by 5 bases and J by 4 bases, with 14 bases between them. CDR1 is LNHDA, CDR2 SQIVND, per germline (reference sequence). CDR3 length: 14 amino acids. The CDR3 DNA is TGTGCCAGTAGTCCCAGGGTAGTAATCACTGAAGCTTTCTTT. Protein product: CASSPRVVITEAFF.

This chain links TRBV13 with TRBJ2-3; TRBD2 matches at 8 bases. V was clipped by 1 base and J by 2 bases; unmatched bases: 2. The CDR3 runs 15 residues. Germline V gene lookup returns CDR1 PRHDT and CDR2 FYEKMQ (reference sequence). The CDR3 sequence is CASSLEAGDTDTQYF. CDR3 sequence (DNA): TGTGCCAGCAGCTTAGAAGCGGGAGACACAGATACGCAGTATTTT.

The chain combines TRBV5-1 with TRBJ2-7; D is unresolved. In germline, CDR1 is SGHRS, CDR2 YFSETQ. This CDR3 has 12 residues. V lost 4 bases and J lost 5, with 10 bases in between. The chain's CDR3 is CASSPSADEQYF. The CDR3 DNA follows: TGCGCCAGCAGCCCCTCGGCAGACGAGCAGTACTTC.

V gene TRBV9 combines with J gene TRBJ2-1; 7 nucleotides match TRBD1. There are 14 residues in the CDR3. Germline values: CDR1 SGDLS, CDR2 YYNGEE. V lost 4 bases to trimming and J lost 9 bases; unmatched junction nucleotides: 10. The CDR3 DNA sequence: TGTGCCAGCAGCCAGGGGGTAGCTAGTATTGAGCAGTTCTTC. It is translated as CASSQGVASIEQFF.

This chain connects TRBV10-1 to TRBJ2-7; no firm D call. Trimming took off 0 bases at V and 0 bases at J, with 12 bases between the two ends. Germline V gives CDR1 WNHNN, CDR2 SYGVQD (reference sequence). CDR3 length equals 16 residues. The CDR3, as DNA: TGCGCCAGCAGTGAGTCCACCGGGCACCACTCCTACGAGCAGTACTTC. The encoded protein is CASSESTGHHSYEQYF.

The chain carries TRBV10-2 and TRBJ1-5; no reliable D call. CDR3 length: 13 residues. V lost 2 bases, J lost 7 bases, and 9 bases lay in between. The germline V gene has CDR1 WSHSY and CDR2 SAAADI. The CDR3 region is CASSEIGYQPQHF. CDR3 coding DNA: TGCGCCAGCAGTGAGATCGGGTACCAGCCCCAGCATTTT.

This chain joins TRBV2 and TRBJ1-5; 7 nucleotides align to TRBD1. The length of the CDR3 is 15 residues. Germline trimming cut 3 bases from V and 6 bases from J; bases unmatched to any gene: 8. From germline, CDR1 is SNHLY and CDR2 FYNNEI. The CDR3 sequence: CASSDAQGVGQPQHF. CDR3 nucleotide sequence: TGTGCCAGCAGTGATGCTCAGGGGGTTGGTCAGCCCCAGCATTTT. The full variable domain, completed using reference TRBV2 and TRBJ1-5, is EPEVTQTPSHQVTQMGQEVILRCVPISNHLYFYWYRQILGQKVEFLVSFYNNEISEKSEIFDDQFSVERPDGSNFTLKIRSTKLEDSAMYFCASSDAQGVGQPQHFGDGTRLSIL.

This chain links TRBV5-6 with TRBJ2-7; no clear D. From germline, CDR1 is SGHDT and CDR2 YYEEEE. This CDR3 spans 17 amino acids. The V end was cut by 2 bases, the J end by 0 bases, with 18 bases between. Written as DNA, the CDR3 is TGTGCCAGCAGCTTCCGCCTCGGCGAGGTAAGCTCCTACGAGCAGTACTTC. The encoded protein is CASSFRLGEVSSYEQYF.

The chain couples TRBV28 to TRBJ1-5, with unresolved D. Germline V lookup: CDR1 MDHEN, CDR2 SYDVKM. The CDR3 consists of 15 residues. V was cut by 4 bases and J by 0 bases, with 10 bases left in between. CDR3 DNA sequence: TGTGCCAGCAGTTCCCCAGGTGTTAGCAATCAGCCCCAGCATTTT. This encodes CASSSPGVSNQPQHF.

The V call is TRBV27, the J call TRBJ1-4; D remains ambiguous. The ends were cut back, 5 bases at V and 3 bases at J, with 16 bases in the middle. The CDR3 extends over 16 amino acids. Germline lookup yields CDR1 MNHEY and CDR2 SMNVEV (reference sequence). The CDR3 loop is CASSDHTGIPNEKLFF. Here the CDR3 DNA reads TGTGCCAGCAGTGACCACACCGGGATCCCTAATGAAAAACTGTTTTTT.

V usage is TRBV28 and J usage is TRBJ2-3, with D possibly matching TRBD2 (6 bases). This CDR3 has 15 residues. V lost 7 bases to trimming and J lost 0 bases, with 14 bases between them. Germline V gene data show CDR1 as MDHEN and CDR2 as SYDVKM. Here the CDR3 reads CASTSSVPSTDTQYF. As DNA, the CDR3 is TGTGCCAGCACCTCTAGCGTACCTAGCACAGATACGCAGTATTTT.

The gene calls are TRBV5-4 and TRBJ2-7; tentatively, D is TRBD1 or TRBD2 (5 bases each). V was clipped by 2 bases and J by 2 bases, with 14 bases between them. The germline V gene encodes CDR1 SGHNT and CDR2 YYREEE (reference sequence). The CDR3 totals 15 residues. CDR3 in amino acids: CASSFDGTWAYEQYF. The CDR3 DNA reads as TGTGCCAGCAGCTTCGATGGGACCTGGGCCTACGAGCAGTACTTC.

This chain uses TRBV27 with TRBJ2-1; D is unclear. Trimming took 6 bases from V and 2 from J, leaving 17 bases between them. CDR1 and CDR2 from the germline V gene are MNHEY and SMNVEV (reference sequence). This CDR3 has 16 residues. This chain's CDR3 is CASRLLLVNAYNEQFF. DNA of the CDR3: TGTGCCAGCAGACTACTTCTAGTCAATGCCTACAATGAGCAGTTCTTC.

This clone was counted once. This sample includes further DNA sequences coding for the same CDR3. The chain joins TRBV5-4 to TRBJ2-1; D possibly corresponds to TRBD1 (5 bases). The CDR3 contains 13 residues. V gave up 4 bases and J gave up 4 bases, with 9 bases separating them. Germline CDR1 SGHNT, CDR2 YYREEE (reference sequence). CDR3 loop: CASSPDSYNEQFF. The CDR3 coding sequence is TGTGCCAGCAGCCCAGACAGTTACAATGAGCAGTTCTTC.

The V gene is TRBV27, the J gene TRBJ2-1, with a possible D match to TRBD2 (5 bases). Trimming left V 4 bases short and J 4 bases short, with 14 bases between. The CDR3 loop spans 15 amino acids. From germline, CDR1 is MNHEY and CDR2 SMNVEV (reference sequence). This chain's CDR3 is CASSSKPAGYNEQFF. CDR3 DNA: TGTGCCAGCAGTTCCAAGCCGGCGGGTTACAATGAGCAGTTCTTC.

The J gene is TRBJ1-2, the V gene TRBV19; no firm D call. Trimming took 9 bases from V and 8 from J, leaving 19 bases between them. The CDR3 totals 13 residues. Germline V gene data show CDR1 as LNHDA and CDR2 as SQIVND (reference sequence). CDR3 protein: CASLPTGVEGYTF. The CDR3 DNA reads TGTGCCAGCCTCCCAACTGGGGTCGAAGGCTACACCTTC. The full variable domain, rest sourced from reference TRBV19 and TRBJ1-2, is DGGITQSPKYLFRKEGQNVTLSCEQNLNHDAMYWYRQDPGQGLRLIYYSQIVNDFQKGDIAEGYSVSREKKESFPLTVTSAQKNPTAFYLCASLPTGVEGYTFGSGTRLTVV.

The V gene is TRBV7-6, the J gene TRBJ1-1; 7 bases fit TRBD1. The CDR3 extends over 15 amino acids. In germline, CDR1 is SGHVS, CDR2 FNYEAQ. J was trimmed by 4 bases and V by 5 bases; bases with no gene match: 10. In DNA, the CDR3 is TGTGCCAGCAGCCCTCCGACAGGGATGGGCACTGAAGCTTTCTTT. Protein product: CASSPPTGMGTEAFF.

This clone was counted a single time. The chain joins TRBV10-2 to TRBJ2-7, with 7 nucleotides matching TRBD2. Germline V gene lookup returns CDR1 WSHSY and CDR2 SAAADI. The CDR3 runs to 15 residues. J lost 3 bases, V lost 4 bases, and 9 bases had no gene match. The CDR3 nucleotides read TGCGCCAGCAGTGGGCGCGGGGAGGGGAGCTACGAGCAGTACTTC. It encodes CASSGRGEGSYEQYF.

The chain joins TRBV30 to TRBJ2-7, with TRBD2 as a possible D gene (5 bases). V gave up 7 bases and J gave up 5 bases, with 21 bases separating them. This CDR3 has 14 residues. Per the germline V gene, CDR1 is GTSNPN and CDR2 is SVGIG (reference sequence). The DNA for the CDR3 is TGTGCCTCCTCAGTGGGAGTAGGAATCAACGAGCAGTACTTC. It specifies CASSVGVGINEQYF.

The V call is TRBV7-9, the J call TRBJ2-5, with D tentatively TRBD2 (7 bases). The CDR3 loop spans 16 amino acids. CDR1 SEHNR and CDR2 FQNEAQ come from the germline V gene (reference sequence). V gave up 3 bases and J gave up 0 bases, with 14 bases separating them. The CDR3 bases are TGTGCCAGCAGCTTTGGGCCGGGGGGCTACCAAGAGACCCAGTACTTC. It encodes CASSFGPGGYQETQYF. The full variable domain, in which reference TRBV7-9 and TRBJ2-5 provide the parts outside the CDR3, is DTGVSQNPRHKITKRGQNVTFRCDPISEHNRLYWYRQTLGQGPEFLTYFQNEAQLEKSRLLSDRFSAERPKGSFSTLEIQRTEQGDSAMYLCASSFGPGGYQETQYFGPGTRLLVL.

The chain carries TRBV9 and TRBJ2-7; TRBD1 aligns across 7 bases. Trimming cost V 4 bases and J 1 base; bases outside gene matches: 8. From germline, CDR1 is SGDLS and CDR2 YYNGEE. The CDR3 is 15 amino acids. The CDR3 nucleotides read TGTGCCAGCAGCCCGACAGGGAACCCTTCCTACGAGCAGTACTTC. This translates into CASSPTGNPSYEQYF.

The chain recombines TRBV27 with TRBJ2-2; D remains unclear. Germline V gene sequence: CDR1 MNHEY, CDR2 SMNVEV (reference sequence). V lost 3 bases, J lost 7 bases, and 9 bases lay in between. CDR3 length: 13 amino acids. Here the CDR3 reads CASSFGKGGELFF. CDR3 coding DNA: TGTGCCAGCAGTTTTGGTAAAGGCGGGGAGCTGTTTTTT.